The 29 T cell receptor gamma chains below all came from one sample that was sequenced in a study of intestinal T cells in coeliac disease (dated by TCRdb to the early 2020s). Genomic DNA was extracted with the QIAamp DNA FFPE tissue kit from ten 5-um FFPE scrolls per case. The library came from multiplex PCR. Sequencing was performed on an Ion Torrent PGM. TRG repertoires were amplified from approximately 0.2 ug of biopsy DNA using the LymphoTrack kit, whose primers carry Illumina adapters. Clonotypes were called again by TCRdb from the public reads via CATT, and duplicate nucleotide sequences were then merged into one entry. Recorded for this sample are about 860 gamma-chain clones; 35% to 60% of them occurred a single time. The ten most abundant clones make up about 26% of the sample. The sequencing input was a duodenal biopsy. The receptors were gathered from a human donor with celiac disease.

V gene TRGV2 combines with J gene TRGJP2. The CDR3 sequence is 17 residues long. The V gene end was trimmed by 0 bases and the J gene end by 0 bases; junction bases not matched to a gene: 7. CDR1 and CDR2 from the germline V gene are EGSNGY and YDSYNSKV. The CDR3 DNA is TGTGCCACCTGGGACGGGCCAGTGTATAGTAGTGATTGGATCAAGACGTTT. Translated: CATWDGPVYSSDWIKTF.

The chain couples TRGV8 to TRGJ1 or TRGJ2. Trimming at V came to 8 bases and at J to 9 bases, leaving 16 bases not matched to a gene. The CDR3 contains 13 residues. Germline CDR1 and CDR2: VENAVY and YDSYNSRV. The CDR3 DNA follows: TGTGCCACCTTAAGTTTCACGTCCCGTAAGAAACTCTTT. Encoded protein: CATLSFTSRKKLF.

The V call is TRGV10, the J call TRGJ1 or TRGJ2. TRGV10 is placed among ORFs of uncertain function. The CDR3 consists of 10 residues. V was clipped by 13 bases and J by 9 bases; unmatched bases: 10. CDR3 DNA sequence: TGTGCTGTCGTGGGATGTAAGAAACTCTTT. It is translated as CAVVGCKKLF.

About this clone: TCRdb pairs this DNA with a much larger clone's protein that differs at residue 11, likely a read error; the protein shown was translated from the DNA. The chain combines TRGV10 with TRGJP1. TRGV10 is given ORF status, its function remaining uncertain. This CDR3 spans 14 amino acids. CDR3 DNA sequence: TGTGCTGCGTGGGATGAAACCACTGGTTGGCTCAAGATATTT. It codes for CAAWDETTGWLKIF.

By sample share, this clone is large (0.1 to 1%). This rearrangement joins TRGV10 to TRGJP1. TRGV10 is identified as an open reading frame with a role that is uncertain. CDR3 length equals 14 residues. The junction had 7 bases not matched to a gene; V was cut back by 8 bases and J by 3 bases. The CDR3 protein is CAAWDWSTGWFKIF. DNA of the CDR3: TGTGCTGCGTGGGATTGGTCCACTGGTTGGTTCAAGATATTT.

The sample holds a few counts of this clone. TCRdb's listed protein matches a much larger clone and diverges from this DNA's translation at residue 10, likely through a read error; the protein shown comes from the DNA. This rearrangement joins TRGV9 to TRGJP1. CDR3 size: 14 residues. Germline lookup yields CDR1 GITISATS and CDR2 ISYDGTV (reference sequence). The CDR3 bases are TGTGCCTTGTGGGAGGTCTTCACTGGTCGGTTCAAGATATTT. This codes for CALWEVFTGRFKIF.

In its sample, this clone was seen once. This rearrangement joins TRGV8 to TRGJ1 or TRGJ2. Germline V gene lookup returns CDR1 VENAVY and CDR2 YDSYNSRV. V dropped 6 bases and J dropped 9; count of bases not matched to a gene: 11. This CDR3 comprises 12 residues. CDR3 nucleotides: TGTGCCACCTGGACCCTGAGACCTAAGAAACTCTTT. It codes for CATWTLRPKKLF.

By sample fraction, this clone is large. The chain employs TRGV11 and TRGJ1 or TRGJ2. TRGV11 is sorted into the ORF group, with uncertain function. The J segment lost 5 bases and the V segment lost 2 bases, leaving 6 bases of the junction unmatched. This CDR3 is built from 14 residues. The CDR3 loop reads CACWIRPSHYKKLF. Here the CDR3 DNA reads TGTGCCTGCTGGATTAGGCCCTCACATTATAAGAAACTCTTT.

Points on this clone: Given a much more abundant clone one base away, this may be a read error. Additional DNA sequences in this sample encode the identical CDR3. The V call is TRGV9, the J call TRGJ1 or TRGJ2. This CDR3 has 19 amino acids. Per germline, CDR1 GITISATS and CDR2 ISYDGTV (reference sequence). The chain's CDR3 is CALWEVQRNKRNLGYKKLF. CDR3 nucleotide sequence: TGTGCCCTGTGGGAGGTGCAAAGGAACAAGAGGAACTTAGGTTATAAGAAACTCTTT.

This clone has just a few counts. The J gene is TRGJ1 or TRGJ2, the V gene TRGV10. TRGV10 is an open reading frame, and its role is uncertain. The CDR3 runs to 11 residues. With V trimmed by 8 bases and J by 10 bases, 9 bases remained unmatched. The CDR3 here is CAAWDYKKKLF. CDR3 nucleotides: TGTGCTGCGTGGGATTATAAAAAGAAACTCTTT.

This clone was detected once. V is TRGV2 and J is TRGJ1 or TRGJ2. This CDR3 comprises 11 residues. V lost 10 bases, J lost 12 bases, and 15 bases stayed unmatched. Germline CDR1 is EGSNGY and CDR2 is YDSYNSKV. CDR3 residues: CATHGASGKLF. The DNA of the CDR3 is TGTGCCACACATGGCGCATCGGGGAAACTCTTT.

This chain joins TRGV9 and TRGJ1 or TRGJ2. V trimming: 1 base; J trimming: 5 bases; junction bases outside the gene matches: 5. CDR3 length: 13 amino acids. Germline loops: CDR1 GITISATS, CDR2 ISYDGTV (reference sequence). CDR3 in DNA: TGTGCCTTGTGGGAGGTTGCGGATTATAAGAAACTCTTT. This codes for CALWEVADYKKLF.

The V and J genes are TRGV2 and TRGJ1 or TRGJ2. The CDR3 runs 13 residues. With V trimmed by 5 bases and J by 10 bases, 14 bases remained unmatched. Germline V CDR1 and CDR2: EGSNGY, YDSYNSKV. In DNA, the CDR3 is TGTGCCACCTGGGTCCCCCCGTGGTCGAAGAAACTCTTT. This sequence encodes CATWVPPWSKKLF.

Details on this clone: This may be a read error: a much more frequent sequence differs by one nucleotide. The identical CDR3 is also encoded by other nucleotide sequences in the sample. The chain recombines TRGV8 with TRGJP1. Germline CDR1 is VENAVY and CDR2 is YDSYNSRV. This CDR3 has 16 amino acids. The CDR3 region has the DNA TGTGCCACCTGGGATAGGCGGTATACCACCGGTTGGTTCAAGATATTT. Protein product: CATWDRRYTTGWFKIF.

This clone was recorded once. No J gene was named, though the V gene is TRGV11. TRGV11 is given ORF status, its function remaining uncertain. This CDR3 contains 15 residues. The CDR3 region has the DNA TGTGCCTGCTGGATTAGGACAACTTTATTTATAAGAAAACTCTTT. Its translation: CACWIRTTLFIRKLF.

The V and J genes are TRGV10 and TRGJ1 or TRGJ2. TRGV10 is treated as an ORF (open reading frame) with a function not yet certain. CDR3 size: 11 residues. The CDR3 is CAPRDYYKKLF. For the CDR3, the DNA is TGTGCACCTCGGGATTATTATAAGAAACTCTTT.

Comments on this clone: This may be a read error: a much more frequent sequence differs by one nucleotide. For the CDR3, the DNA is TGTGCCTTGTGGGAGGTGCAAAGGAGCAAGAGGAACTTAGGTTATAAGAAACTCTTT. Translated, it gives CALWEVQRSKRNLGYKKLF. The V call is TRGV9, the J call TRGJ1 or TRGJ2. This CDR3 has 19 residues. The trim removed 0 bases at V and 6 bases at J, leaving 23 bases unmatched. Per germline, CDR1 GITISATS and CDR2 ISYDGTV (reference sequence).

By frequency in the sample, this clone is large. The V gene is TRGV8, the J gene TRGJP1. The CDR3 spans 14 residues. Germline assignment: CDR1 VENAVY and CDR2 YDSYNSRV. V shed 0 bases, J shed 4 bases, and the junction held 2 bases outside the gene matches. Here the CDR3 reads CATWDRLTGWFKIF. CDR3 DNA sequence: TGTGCCACCTGGGATAGGCTCACTGGTTGGTTCAAGATATTT.

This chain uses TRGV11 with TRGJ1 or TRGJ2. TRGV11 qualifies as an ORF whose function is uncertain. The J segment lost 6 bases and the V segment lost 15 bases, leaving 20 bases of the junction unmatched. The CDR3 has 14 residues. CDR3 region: CALLGPPRPYKKLF. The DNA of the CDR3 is TGTGCCCTGCTTGGACCCCCACGGCCTTATAAGAAACTCTTT.

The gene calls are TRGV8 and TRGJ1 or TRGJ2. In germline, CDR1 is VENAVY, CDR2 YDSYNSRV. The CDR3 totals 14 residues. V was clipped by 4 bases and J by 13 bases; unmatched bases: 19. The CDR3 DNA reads TGTGCCACCTGGGACGTCGAATTATTAATAAGTAAACTCTTT. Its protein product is CATWDVELLISKLF.

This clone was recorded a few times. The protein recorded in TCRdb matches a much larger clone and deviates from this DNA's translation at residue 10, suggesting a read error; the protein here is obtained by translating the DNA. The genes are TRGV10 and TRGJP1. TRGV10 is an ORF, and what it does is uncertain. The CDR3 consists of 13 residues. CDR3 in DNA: TGTGCTGCGTGGCTGAACACTGGTTGGCTCAAGATATTT. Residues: CAAWLNTGWLKIF.

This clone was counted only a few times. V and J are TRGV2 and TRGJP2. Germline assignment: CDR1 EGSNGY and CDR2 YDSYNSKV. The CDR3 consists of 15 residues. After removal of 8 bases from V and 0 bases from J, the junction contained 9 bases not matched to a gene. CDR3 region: CATLGRNSSDWIKTF. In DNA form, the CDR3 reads TGTGCCACCTTGGGACGGAATAGTAGTGATTGGATCAAGACGTTT.

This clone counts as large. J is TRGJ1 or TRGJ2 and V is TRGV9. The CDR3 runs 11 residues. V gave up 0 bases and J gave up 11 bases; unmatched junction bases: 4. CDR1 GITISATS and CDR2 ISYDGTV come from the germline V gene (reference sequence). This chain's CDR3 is CALWEVPQKLF. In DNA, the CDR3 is TGTGCCTTGTGGGAGGTGCCCCAGAAACTCTTT.

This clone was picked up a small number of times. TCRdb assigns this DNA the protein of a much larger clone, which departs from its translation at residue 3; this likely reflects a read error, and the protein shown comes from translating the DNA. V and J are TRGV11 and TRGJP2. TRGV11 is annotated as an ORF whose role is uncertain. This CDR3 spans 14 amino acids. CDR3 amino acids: CARWIERSDWIKTF. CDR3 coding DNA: TGTGCCCGCTGGATTGAACGTAGTGATTGGATCAAGACGTTT.

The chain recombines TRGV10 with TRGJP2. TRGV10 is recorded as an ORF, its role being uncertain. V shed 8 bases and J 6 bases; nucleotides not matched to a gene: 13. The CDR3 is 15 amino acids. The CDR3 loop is CAAWVKPLGDWIKTF. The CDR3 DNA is TGTGCTGCGTGGGTAAAACCCCTCGGTGATTGGATCAAGACGTTT.

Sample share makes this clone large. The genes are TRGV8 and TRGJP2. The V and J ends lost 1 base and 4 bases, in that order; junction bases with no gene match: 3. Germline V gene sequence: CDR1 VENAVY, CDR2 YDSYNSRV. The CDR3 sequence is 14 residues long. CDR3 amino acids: CATWDSHSDWIKTF. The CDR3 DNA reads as TGTGCCACCTGGGATAGCCATAGTGATTGGATCAAGACGTTT.

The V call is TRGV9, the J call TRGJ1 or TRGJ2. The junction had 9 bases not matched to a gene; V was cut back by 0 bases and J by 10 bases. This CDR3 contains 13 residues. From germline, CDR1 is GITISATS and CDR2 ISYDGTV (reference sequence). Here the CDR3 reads CALWEVPAKKKLF. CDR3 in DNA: TGTGCCTTGTGGGAGGTGCCCGCAAAAAAGAAACTCTTT.

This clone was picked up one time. The chain's CDR3 is CAAWDSLVMKKLF. The CDR3, as DNA: TGTGCTGCGTGGGATTCTTTAGTTATGAAGAAACTCTTT. This chain connects TRGV10 to TRGJ1 or TRGJ2. TRGV10 is an ORF, and what it does is uncertain. Trimming took 8 bases from V and 10 from J; bases not matched to a gene: 15. The CDR3 sequence is 13 residues long.

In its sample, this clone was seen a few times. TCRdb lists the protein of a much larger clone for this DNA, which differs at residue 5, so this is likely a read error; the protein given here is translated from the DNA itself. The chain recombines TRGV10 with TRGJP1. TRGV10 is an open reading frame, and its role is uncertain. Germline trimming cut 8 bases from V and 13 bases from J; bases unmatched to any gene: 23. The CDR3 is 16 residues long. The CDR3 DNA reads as TGTGCTGCGTGGGGTCTAATCCAACCTTTTTGGTTGTTCAAGATATTT. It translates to CAAWGLIQPFWLFKIF.